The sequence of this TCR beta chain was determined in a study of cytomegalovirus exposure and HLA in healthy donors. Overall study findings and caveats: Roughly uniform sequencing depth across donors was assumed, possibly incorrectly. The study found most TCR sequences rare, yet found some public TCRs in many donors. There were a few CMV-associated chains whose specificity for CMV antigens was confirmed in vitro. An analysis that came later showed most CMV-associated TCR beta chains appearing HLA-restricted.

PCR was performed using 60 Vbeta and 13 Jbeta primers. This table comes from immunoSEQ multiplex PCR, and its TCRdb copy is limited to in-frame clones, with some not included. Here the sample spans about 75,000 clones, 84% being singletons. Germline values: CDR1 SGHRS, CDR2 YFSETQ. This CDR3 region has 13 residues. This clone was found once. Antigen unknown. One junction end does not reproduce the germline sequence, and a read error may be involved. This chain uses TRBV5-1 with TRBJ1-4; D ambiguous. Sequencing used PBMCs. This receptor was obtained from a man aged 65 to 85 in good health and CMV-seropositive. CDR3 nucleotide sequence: TGCGCCAGCAGATTGGCAGTTAATGAAAAACTGTTTTTT. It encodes CASRLAVNEKLFF.